This T cell receptor beta chain was identified during a study of beta chain features in type 1 diabetes. Study observations and caveats: When VDJ junctions were examined, type 1 diabetes patients showed fewer insertions and more deletions.

TCRB transcripts that were expressed got sequenced, as all of the isolated RNA had been reverse transcribed. Sequencing was performed with immunoSEQ multiplex PCR; in TCRdb, only in-frame clones are kept and a portion is missing. This sample yields under 400,000 clones, of which around 13% are seen a single time; 0.015% to 0.02% belongs to the top ten. Staining for CD45RO/CCR7/CD25/CD127/CD95/CD27 allowed sorting of CD4+ naive, central memory, regulatory and stem cell-like memory cells. CDR1 and CDR2 from the germline V gene are SGHTA and FQGNSA. J gave up 8 bases and V 4 bases, and 12 bases lay outside the gene matches. The CDR3 loop spans 17 amino acids. This clone has more than one count but fewer than ten. Antigen unknown.

This TCR derives from a man younger than 35 in good health. Sequencing was done on a sample of naive CD4+ T cells from blood. V gene TRBV7-2 combines with J gene TRBJ2-2; 11 positions agree with TRBD2. CDR3 in amino acids: CASSSATSGTARGELFF. DNA of the CDR3: TGTGCCAGCAGCTCGGCGACTAGCGGGACAGCGAGGGGGGAGCTGTTTTTT.